The rows below give T cell receptor beta chains drawn from one sample of a study of T cells in Graves' hyperthyroidism and ophthalmopathy. Using its own MiXCR run on the multiplex PCR reads, TCRdb lists one record per CDR3 protein. The table shows 300,000 to 400,000 distinct CDR3 sequences, with more than 14% occurring only once. Material: blood. The receptors were gathered from a woman in her twenties or thirties with Graves' ophthalmopathy. The CDR3 runs from the conserved cysteine through the conserved F or W. The D gene is left open where the match is weak. Not every row has a clone size; where given, it reads once, few, many or a size class.

abundance: many; v_gene: TRBV12-3/TRBV12-4; j_gene: TRBJ2-2; d_gene: -; CDR3aa: CASSLVSYTGELFF; CDR3nt: TGTGCCAGCAGTTTGGTTTCATACACCGGGGAGCTGTTTTTT
abundance: few; v_gene: TRBV15; j_gene: TRBJ1-2; d_gene: TRBD1; CDR3aa: CATSRDRGQGSHGYTF; CDR3nt: TGTGCCACCAGCAGAGATCGGGGACAGGGCAGTCATGGCTACACCTTC
abundance: many; v_gene: TRBV2; j_gene: TRBJ1-5; d_gene: -; CDR3aa: CASSDSRNQPQHF; CDR3nt: TGTGCCAGCAGTGATTCGCGGAATCAGCCCCAGCATTTT
abundance: many; v_gene: TRBV30; j_gene: TRBJ2-7; d_gene: -; CDR3aa: CAWRTGRSYEQYF; CDR3nt: TGTGCCTGGAGGACGGGACGATCCTACGAGCAGTACTTC
abundance: many; v_gene: TRBV13; j_gene: TRBJ2-3; d_gene: TRBD2; CDR3aa: CASEVGGAGDTQYF; CDR3nt: TGTGCCAGCGAGGTCGGGGGGGCTGGAGATACGCAGTATTTT
abundance: -; v_gene: TRBV29-1; j_gene: TRBJ1-4; d_gene: -; CDR3aa: CSVVWGEKLFF; CDR3nt: TGCAGCGTTGTATGGGGCGAAAAACTGTTTTTT
abundance: many; v_gene: TRBV2; j_gene: TRBJ2-1; d_gene: -; CDR3aa: CASAGGRGADEQFF; CDR3nt: TGTGCCAGCGCCGGTGGCAGGGGAGCCGATGAGCAGTTCTTC
abundance: -; v_gene: TRBV20-1; j_gene: TRBJ1-6; d_gene: -; CDR3aa: CSARDGTLNRSPLHF; CDR3nt: TGCAGTGCTCGGGACGGAACCTTAAACCGTTCACCCCTCCACTTT
abundance: many; v_gene: TRBV12-3/TRBV12-4; j_gene: TRBJ2-5; d_gene: TRBD1; CDR3aa: CASSRTGDETQYF; CDR3nt: TGTGCCAGCAGTAGGACAGGGGATGAGACCCAGTACTTC
abundance: many; v_gene: TRBV5-1; j_gene: TRBJ2-3; d_gene: -; CDR3aa: CASRITDTQYF; CDR3nt: TGCGCCAGCAGAATAACAGATACGCAGTATTTT
abundance: many; v_gene: TRBV6-6; j_gene: TRBJ2-7; d_gene: -; CDR3aa: CASSYLGGRYEQYF; CDR3nt: TGTGCCAGCAGTTACCTGGGGGGGCGGTACGAGCAGTACTTC
abundance: -; v_gene: TRBV19; j_gene: TRBJ2-5; d_gene: -; CDR3aa: CASSTGDRLNQETQYF; CDR3nt: TGTGCCAGTAGTACAGGGGACCGTTTGAACCAAGAGACCCAGTACTTC
abundance: -; v_gene: TRBV5-1; j_gene: TRBJ2-3; d_gene: -; CDR3aa: CASSLALSTDTQYF; CDR3nt: TGCGCCAGCAGCTTGGCCTTAAGCACAGATACGCAGTATTTT
abundance: many; v_gene: TRBV7-9; j_gene: TRBJ1-1; d_gene: -; CDR3aa: CASSLVKRNTEAFF; CDR3nt: TGTGCCAGCAGCTTAGTAAAACGGAACACTGAAGCTTTCTTT
abundance: many; v_gene: TRBV18; j_gene: TRBJ1-1; d_gene: TRBD1; CDR3aa: CASSSTGDTEAFF; CDR3nt: TGTGCCAGCTCATCGACAGGGGACACTGAAGCTTTCTTT